The sequence of this T cell receptor (beta chain) was determined in a study of immune evolution from preneoplasia to lung adenocarcinoma. CDR3 size: 15 residues. V was clipped by 2 bases and J by 8 bases, with 13 bases between them. CDR1 is KGHSH, CDR2 LQKENI, per germline. This clone was seen a single time. Produced via immunoSEQ multiplex PCR; TCRdb's table is partial and in-frame only. In the table there are more than 8,000 clones, around 80% of which are singletons. This TCR derives from a person between 65 and 79 years old with lung adenocarcinoma. Some clones in this sample may be carry-over from other donors' samples. The sample consisted of FFPE minimally invasive lung adenocarcinoma tissue. The J gene is TRBJ1-6, the V gene TRBV18; D is perhaps TRBD1 (6 bases). CDR3 in DNA: TGTGCCAGCTCACCATGGACAGATCGACATTCACCCCTCCACTTT. Translation: CASSPWTDRHSPLHF.